The following is a T cell receptor (beta chain) sequence with its context. Its antigen remains unidentified. The data were obtained in a study of T cell responses to AZD1222 COVID-19 vaccine. The V and J ends lost 1 base and 9 bases respectively, with 16 bases between them. CDR1 and CDR2 from the germline V gene are SGHTA and FQGNSA. The length of the CDR3 is 15 residues. TCRdb keeps only in-frame clones here, not all; method: immunoSEQ multiplex PCR. The data contain around 190,000 clones, 90% to 95% of them singletons. Findings of the study overall: Spike as a whole was targeted by vaccine-associated CD4 TCRs, dominant at 160-218 and 743-854. The peak T cell response came first, and repertoires were sampled only after it. Close to half of all spike-specific TCRs reportedly target regions of the variants that are unmutated.

The J gene is TRBJ2-1, the V gene TRBV7-2; D gene uncertain. This TCR came from an adult who received the AZD1222 COVID-19 vaccine. The source material was peripheral blood, sampled 28 days after the second AZD1222 dose. Written as DNA, the CDR3 is TGTGCCAGCAGCTTAGTCGGACGGTTTGGTATTGAGCAGTTCTTC. Protein sequence: CASSLVGRFGIEQFF.